This TCR beta chain was recorded in a study of cytomegalovirus exposure and HLA in healthy donors (dated by TCRdb to about 2017). As for the study more broadly: An earlier analysis of some 620 of the donors reported about 260 Gb of sequence data and 95 million to 140 million unique TCR beta sequences obtained from approximately 180 million T cells. Approximately 300 gigabases of sequencing data and some 85 million unique TCR sequences were included in an early release covering roughly 700 HLA-typed donors. The genetic ancestry cluster associated with self-reported Caucasian donors included about 84% of the roughly 400 genotyped donors. The study aimed to test whether cataloging public T cell receptors could reveal signatures of past pathogen exposure. The study used immunosequencing to profile the T cell repertoires of some 600 subjects and linked those repertoires to cytomegalovirus serostatus. A separate validation cohort of 100 to 150 different subjects was used in addition to the roughly 620-subject first cohort. To predict cytomegalovirus infection status, the study combined high-throughput TCR immunosequencing, statistical association of individual TCRs with disease status, and machine learning. A later analysis re-analyzed previously published TCR beta repertoires from 600 to 850 donors and added high-resolution HLA genotyping to study TCR occurrence patterns. Rather than using new phenotypic data, the later analysis identified candidate immune exposures from TCR beta sequences and from how often those sequences occurred across donors. An earlier analysis of around 580 of the donors used high-throughput TCR beta sequencing to judge whether each TCR beta V gene segment behaved as functional or pseudogenic. Donor age, sex, ethnicity and CMV serostatus were collected together with the repertoire data. A later genetic analysis used genome-wide SNP genotypes for about three fifths of the 666 donors, treating that subset as a discovery cohort. All discovery cohort repertoires had been generated using a single sequencing platform. Class I and class II HLA loci were covered by the typing at four-digit resolution. The number of typed donors differed by locus: about 629-630 for A, B, C, DRB1 and DQB1; 522 for DQA1; fewer than 610 for DPA1; and some 470 for DPB1. Five DR-DQ haplotypes were treated as single units for association and clustering because of strong linkage in the cohort. Among some 410 genotyped donors of the cohort, an average of about 240,000 unique TCR beta nucleotide sequences were sequenced per donor, roughly a sixth of them non-productive. Summary of the overall study and its limitations: In both the original and validation cohorts, the classifier was reported to diagnose cytomegalovirus status with high specificity and sensitivity. According to a later analysis, most CMV-associated TCR beta chains appeared to be HLA-restricted, and the HLA associations seemed to be driven largely by CMV exposure. In vitro tests confirmed that a few of the cytomegalovirus-associated TCR beta chains recognize cytomegalovirus antigens. According to a later analysis, parvovirus B19, influenza, CMV and Epstein-Barr virus appeared linked to several top co-occurrence clusters. Presence/absence analyses assumed roughly uniform sequencing depth across donors, an assumption that may not hold. Because HLA typing was missing for some donors at each locus, association tests included only the typed subset. The sequencing pipeline was judged likely to have produced a cluster of highly shared sequence variants as a technical artifact. A later analysis found that HLA-associated TCR beta chains were more clonally expanded and had lower generation probabilities than equally common non-associated chains. Linkage disequilibrium might explain the correlated functional status among segregating V segments, but an unknown experimental factor could not be ruled out. A later genetic analysis reported fewer N-insertions in productive TCRs among donors in an Asian-associated ancestry cluster than the roughly 700-donor mean. Some IMGT-functional V segments, including TRBV6-2 and TRBV6-3, could not be told apart with the 87-base-pair reads, so those segments were excluded. The earlier analysis of 450 to 700 of the donors excluded roughly 16 rarely observed V segments, including chromosome 9 orphons, because counts were too low. In a later analysis, about 17,000 TCR beta sequences were associated with specific HLA alleles at a false discovery rate of 0.05. A further reported finding was that TCR beta sequences accurately predicted the HLA-A and HLA-B alleles for most subjects in the first cohort. In a later genetic analysis, a missense DCLRE1C variant was associated with V-gene and J-gene trimming of TCR beta chains, and the association was replicated in an independent cohort. The authors suggested that the approach could potentially be generalized to other disease states and immunological phenotypes. When HLA alleles, especially DR and DQ, strongly co-occurred, attributing TCR associations to individual alleles was difficult. In a later analysis, the rate of TCR association differed among HLA loci, with DRB1 alleles having the most associated TCRs and HLA-C alleles having the fewest. Most TCR sequences were observed very rarely across donors, whereas some public TCRs were present in many individuals. Broadly in line with IMGT annotations, most TCR beta V segments showed up in productive rearrangements about 90% or about 30% of the time in an earlier analysis of 450 to 750 of the donors. In this cohort, only TCR beta chains were sequenced, and detectable features were limited by the absence of alpha or paired-chain data. CMV serostatus was the only immune exposure information available for the cohort. The study gave a list of 150 to 200 TCR beta chains associated with cytomegalovirus.

Library preparation used the immunoSEQ multiplex PCR assay. A mixture of 60 forward primers for TCR Vbeta segments and 13 reverse primers for TCR Jbeta segments was used in the multiplex PCR. Amplification of the CDR3 region of rearranged TCR beta genes was performed with a multiplex PCR assay on genomic DNA. The amplified TCR beta libraries were sequenced on the Illumina HiSeq System as 87-base-pair reads. In the original analysis: A later analysis tallied around 87 million unique TCR beta chains across the 650 to 750 repertoires, and 10 million to 11 million of those chains were shared by two or more donors. To remove PCR and sequencing errors, raw reads were error-corrected and collapsed into unique sequences using a nearest-neighbor algorithm that merged closely related sequences. CDR3 sequences were aligned to IMGT reference sequences to assign V, D and J gene segments. For a sequence to be retained, at least a six-nucleotide match to both a V gene segment and a J gene segment was required. Rearrangements were classified as productive when the CDR3 lacked stop codons and remained in frame with V and J, and all other rearrangements were classified as non-productive. CDR3 was defined according to IMGT convention as the region running from the second conserved V-encoded cysteine to the conserved J-encoded phenylalanine. Sequences without an unambiguous match to a single V gene segment were excluded from the earlier analysis of 450 to 650 of the donors. In an earlier analysis of almost 600 of the donors, a V segment was called functional when productive rearrangements were above 56.7%, and segregating when the standard deviation between donors exceeded 5%. A statistical classification framework was built for diagnosing cytomegalovirus status from the catalog of TCR beta chain sequences. A later analysis assigned V and J genes by comparing TCR nucleotide sequences with IMGT/GENE-DB human TR gene sequences. A later analysis assigned CDR3 sequences and most-parsimonious VDJ recombination scenarios with the TCRdist pipeline. A later analysis defined each TCR beta chain by its CDR3 amino acid sequence plus V-gene family, and excluded reads lacking a unique V-gene family. To address suspected cross-contamination and a sequencing artifact, a later analysis removed approximately 590 highly shared, low-generation-probability nucleotide sequences. In a later analysis, a clonal expansion index for each public chain was calculated from normalized within-repertoire ranks of inferred template counts. A later analysis computed generation probabilities with a VDJ recombination model fitted to out-of-frame rearrangements, and checked the results against IGoR. Hypergeometric tests were used in a later analysis to score TCR-TCR, TCR-HLA and TCR-CMV co-occurrence, with a repertoire-size bias correction applied to the TCR pairs. A later analysis estimated false discovery rates by permuting HLA or CMV assignments 20 times. A later analysis grouped co-occurring TCRs with DBSCAN, adding TCRdist sequence similarity when clustering within HLA-allele-positive subsets. Co-occurrence clustering excluded repertoires with fewer than 30,000 or more than 120,000 public chains, plus five with anomalous nucleotide sharing. The table comes from immuneACCESS by way of TCRdb, which keeps in-frame sequences with V and J called. Part of the clones is missing from these tables; in studies checked, under half for an unresolved V gene and the rest for unknown reasons. The V and J calls and clone size are taken from that table; D and trimming were inferred from the DNA. Here the sample has 90,000 to 110,000 clones; nearly 15% occur a single time. Around 0.9% of the sample rests with the top ten.

From the germline V gene, CDR1 is LGHNA and CDR2 is YSLEER. Including the terminal cysteine and phenylalanine, the CDR3 comprises 14 residues. Kept here is only the CDR3 DNA, which spans 42 bases and is read in frame from base 1. The germline V end is reduced by 2 bases and the J end by 7 bases; junction bases left unmatched: 6. With regard to this clone: The antigen it recognizes is unknown. No base qualities exist here, and no much larger clone lies one base off it.

The cohort was made up of about 610 healthy bone marrow donors. Cohort members were all nominally healthy when sampled, although unrecorded immune exposures were likely present. The donor tested CMV seronegative, placing the donor among the roughly 400 seronegative members of the cohort. Every donor gave a peripheral blood sample, and the peripheral blood mononuclear cells from that sample were used for TCR beta sequencing. The Qiagen DNeasy Blood Extraction Kit was used to extract genomic DNA from the blood cell samples. The sequenced sample consisted of PBMCs. The V gene is TRBV4-3 and the J gene is TRBJ1-2, and 8 junctional nucleotides match TRBD1. This clonotype originated in a female donor in good health and CMV-seronegative. The CDR3 protein is CASSQTGGIRGYTF. The nucleotides are TGCGCCAGCAGCCAAACAGGGGGTATTCGTGGCTACACCTTC.